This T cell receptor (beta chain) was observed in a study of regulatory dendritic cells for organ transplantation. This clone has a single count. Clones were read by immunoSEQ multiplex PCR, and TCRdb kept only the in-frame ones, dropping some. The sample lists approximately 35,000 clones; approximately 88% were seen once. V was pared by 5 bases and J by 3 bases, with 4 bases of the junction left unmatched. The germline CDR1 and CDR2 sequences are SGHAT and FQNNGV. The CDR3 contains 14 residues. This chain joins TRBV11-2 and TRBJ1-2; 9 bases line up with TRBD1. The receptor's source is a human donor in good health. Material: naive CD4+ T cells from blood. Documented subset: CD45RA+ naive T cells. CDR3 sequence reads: CASSRDRVDYGYTF. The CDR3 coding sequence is TGTGCCAGCAGCCGGGACAGGGTGGACTATGGCTACACCTTC.